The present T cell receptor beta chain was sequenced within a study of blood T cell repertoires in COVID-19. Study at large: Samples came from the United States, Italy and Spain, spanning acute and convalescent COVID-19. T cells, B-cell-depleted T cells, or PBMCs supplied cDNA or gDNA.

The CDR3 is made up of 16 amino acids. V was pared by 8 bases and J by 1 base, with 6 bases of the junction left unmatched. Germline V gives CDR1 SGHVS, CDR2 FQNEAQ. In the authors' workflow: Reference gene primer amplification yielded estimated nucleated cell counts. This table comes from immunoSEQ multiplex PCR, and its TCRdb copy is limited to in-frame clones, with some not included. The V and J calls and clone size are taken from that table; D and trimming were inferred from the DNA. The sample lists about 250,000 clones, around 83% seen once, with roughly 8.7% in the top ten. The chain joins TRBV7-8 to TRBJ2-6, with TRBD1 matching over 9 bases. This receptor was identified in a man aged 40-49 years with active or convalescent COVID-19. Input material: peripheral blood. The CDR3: CASAGQGRSGANVLTF. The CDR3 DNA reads TGTGCCAGCGCGGGACAGGGACGATCTGGGGCCAACGTCCTGACTTTC.